The 4 T cell receptor beta chains presented below share a single source sample, sequenced in a study of response to subunit inactivated influenza vaccine. TCRdb used MiXCR to reprocess the RT-PCR reads, holding one entry per CDR3 protein. The sample records hundreds of thousands of distinct CDR3 sequences, approximately 24% being singletons. The sequencing here drew on CD4+ T cells sorted from PBMCs, taken 4 to 6 days after vaccination. These TCRs come from a man aged 50 or older who received an inactivated influenza vaccine.

This chain connects TRBV2 to TRBJ1-2, with D perhaps TRBD1 (6 bases). CDR1 is SNHLY, CDR2 FYNNEI, per germline. CDR3 size: 14 residues. Trimming removed 4 bases from V and 4 bases from J, with 13 bases in between. CDR3: CASSADTGFYGYTF. The CDR3 DNA follows: TGTGCCAGCAGTGCGGATACAGGGTTCTATGGCTACACCTTC.

Only a few counts were recorded for this clonotype. The V and J genes are TRBV20-1 and TRBJ1-2; TRBD1 matches 8 bases. The CDR3 consists of 15 residues. Trimming took 0 bases from V and 5 from J; bases not matched to a gene: 8. Germline V gene sequence: CDR1 DFQATT, CDR2 SNEGSKA (reference sequence). Written as DNA, the CDR3 is TGCAGTGCTAGAGATTTGGAGACAGGGGTTTATGGCTACACCTTC. This encodes CSARDLETGVYGYTF.

This clonotype was counted a few times. The chain joins TRBV24-1 to TRBJ2-2; no firm D call. V dropped 4 bases and J dropped 6 bases, with 8 bases sitting between them. The germline CDR1 and CDR2 sequences are KGHDR and SFDVKD. The CDR3 contains 13 residues. This CDR3 is CATSEWGAGELFF. The CDR3, as DNA: TGTGCCACCAGTGAATGGGGTGCCGGGGAGCTGTTTTTT.

This clonotype was counted between two and nine times. The V and J genes are TRBV6-1 and TRBJ2-3, with 8 nucleotides matching TRBD2. Germline V gene data show CDR1 as MNHNS and CDR2 as SASEGT. There are 15 residues in the CDR3. The ends lost 6 bases at V and 6 bases at J; junction bases unmatched: 11. The CDR3 spells CASSHGRGGGDTQYF. CDR3 DNA: TGTGCCAGCAGCCACGGGAGGGGCGGAGGGGATACGCAGTATTTT.